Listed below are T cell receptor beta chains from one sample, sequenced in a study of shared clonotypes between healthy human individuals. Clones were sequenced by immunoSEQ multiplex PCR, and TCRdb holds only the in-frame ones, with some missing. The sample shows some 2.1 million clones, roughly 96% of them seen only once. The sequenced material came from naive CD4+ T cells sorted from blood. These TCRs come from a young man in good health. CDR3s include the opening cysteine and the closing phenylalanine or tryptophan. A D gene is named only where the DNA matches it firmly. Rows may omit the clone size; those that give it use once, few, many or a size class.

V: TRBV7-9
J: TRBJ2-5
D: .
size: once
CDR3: CASSLGGVVQETQYF
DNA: TGTGCCAGCAGCTTAGGGGGGGTCGTTCAAGAGACCCAGTACTTC

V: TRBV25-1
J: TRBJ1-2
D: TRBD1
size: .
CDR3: CASSPPPGQGFYGYTF
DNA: TGTGCCAGCAGTCCTCCTCCGGGACAGGGTTTCTATGGCTACACCTTC

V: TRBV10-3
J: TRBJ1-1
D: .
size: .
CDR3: CAVREVGTEAFF
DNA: TGTGCCGTCAGGGAGGTGGGCACTGAAGCTTTCTTT

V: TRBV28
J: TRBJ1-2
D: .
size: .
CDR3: CASSLRRGTNYGYTF
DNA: TGTGCCAGCAGTTTGCGGCGAGGGACTAACTATGGCTACACCTTC

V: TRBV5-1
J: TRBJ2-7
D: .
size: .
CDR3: CASSSGGQNLEQYF
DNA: TGCGCCAGCAGCTCTGGCGGGCAGAATCTCGAGCAGTACTTC

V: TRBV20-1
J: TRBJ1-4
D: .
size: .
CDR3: CSAMYEKLFF
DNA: TGCAGTGCTATGTACGAAAAACTGTTTTTT

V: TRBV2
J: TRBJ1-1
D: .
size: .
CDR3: CASSGQLNTEAFF
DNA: TGTGCCAGCAGTGGGCAGTTGAACACTGAAGCTTTCTTT

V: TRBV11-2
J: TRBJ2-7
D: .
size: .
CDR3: CASSPPGTRYGEQYF
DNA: TGTGCCAGCAGCCCTCCCGGGACTCGTTACGGGGAGCAGTACTTC

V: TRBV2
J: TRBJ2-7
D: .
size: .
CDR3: CASINFGPGNEQYF
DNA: TGTGCCAGCATCAACTTTGGGCCCGGAAACGAGCAGTACTTC

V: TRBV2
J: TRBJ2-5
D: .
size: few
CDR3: CASSEGTGVETQYF
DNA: TGTGCCAGCAGTGAAGGTACAGGAGTTGAGACCCAGTACTTC

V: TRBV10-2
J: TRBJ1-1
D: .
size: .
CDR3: CASRQGDGEAFF
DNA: TGCGCCAGCAGGCAGGGCGACGGTGAAGCTTTCTTT

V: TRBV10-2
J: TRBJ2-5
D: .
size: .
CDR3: CASSETAKMWETQYF
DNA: TGCGCCAGCAGTGAAACAGCAAAGATGTGGGAGACCCAGTACTTC

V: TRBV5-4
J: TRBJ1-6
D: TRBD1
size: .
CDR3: CASSLGQGANSPLHF
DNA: TGTGCCAGCAGCTTAGGGCAGGGGGCTAATTCACCCCTCCACTTT

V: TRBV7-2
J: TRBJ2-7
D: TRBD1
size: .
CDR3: CASSNNLRQGGSYEQYF
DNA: TGTGCCAGCAGCAATAACTTACGACAGGGGGGTAGCTACGAGCAGTACTTC

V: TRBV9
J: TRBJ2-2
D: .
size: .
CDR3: CASSANDGANTGELFF
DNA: TGTGCCAGCAGCGCCAATGACGGGGCGAACACCGGGGAGCTGTTTTTT

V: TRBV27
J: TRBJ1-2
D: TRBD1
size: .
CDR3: CASSPRTGNGYTF
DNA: TGTGCCAGCAGTCCCCGGACAGGGAATGGCTACACCTTC

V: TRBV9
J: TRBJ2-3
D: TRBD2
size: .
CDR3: CASSVLGTSGISTDTQYF
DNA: TGTGCCAGCAGCGTACTCGGGACTAGCGGGATCAGCACAGATACGCAGTATTTT

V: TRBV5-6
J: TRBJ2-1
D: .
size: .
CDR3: CASSLDNRVGFF
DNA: TGTGCCAGCAGCTTGGATAACAGGGTGGGCTTCTTC

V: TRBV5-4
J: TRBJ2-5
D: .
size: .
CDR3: CASSLKSSGSFIGQTQYF
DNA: TGTGCCAGCAGCTTGAAGTCGTCTGGGAGCTTTATCGGGCAGACCCAGTACTTC

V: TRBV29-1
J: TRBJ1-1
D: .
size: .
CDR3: CSVVFSTEAFF
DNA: TGCAGCGTTGTTTTTAGTACTGAAGCTTTCTTT

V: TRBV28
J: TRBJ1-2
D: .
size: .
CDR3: CASSLVTGSGPYGYTF
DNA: TGTGCCAGCAGTTTGGTAACAGGTTCGGGACCCTATGGCTACACCTTC

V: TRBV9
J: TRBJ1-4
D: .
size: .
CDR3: CASSVEGEKLFF
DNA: TGTGCCAGCAGCGTAGAAGGTGAAAAACTGTTTTTT

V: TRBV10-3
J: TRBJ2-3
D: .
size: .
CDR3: CAISEGSTDTQYF
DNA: TGTGCCATCAGTGAAGGGTCCACAGATACGCAGTATTTT

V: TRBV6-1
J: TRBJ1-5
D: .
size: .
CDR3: CASRPGRGWQPQHF
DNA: TGTGCCAGCAGGCCCGGACGGGGGTGGCAGCCCCAGCATTTT

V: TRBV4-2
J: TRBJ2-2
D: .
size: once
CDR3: CASSQVSSNTGELFF
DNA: TGTGCCAGCAGCCAAGTCAGTTCGAACACCGGGGAGCTGTTTTTT

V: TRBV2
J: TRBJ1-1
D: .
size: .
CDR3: CASKGQGNTEAFF
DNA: TGTGCCAGCAAGGGGCAGGGGAACACTGAAGCTTTCTTT

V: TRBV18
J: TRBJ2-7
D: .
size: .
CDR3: CASSPGRAGYEQYF
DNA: TGTGCCAGCTCACCCGGACGGGCAGGATACGAGCAGTACTTC

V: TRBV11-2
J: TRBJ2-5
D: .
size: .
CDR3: CASSPLGKRSGETQYF
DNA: TGTGCCAGCAGCCCCCTGGGGAAGCGATCGGGCGAGACCCAGTACTTC

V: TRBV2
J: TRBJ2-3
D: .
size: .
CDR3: CASSPVAFTDTQYF
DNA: TGTGCCAGCAGTCCGGTAGCCTTTACAGATACGCAGTATTTT

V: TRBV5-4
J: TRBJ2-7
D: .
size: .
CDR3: CASSLAGGRGSYEQYF
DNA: TGTGCCAGCAGCTTGGCCGGGGGACGGGGGTCCTACGAGCAGTACTTC

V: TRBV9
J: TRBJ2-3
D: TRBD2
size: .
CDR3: CASSDGLAGAATDTQYF
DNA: TGTGCCAGCAGCGACGGACTAGCGGGAGCAGCGACAGATACGCAGTATTTT

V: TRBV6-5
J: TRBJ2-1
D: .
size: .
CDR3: CASRYPGTRGYNEQFF
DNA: TGTGCCAGCAGATACCCCGGGACAAGAGGCTACAATGAGCAGTTCTTC

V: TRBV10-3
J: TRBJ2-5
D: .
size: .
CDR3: CAISESGGAKTQYF
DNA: TGTGCCATCAGTGAGTCAGGGGGGGCGAAGACCCAGTACTTC

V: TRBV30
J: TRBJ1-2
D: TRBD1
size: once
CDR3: CAWIRGDRSIGYTF
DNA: TGTGCCTGGATCCGAGGGGACAGATCGATCGGCTACACCTTC

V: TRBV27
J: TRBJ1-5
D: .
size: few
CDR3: CASSGGQGLGQPQHF
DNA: TGTGCCAGCAGTGGCGGCCAGGGGCTCGGTCAGCCCCAGCATTTT

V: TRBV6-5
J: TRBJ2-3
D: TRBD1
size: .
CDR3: CASSYGGDRVTDTQYF
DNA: TGTGCCAGCAGTTACGGAGGGGACAGGGTCACAGATACGCAGTATTTT

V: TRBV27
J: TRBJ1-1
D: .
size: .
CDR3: CASSLSRNTEAFF
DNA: TGTGCCAGCAGTTTGAGCCGAAACACTGAAGCTTTCTTT

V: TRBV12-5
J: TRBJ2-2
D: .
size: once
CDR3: CASGLGVAENTGELFF
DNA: TGTGCTAGTGGTTTGGGGGTAGCGGAGAACACCGGGGAGCTGTTTTTT

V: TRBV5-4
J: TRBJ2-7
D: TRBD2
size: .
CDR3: CASSAGTSGSLREQYF
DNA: TGTGCCAGCAGCGCCGGGACTAGCGGGAGTCTCAGGGAGCAGTACTTC

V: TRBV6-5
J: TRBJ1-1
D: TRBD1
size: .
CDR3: CASSRDRGRQAFF
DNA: TGTGCCAGCAGCCGGGACAGGGGGCGTCAAGCTTTCTTT

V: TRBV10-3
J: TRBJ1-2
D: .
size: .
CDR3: CAFSGDYGYTF
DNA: TGTGCCTTCTCAGGGGACTATGGCTACACCTTC

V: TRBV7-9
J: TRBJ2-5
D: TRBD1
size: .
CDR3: CASSPQGEEETQYF
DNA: TGTGCCAGCAGCCCACAGGGGGAGGAAGAGACCCAGTACTTC

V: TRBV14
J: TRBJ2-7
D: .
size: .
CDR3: CASSQESGRGVGRVYEQYF
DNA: TGTGCCAGCAGCCAAGAGTCCGGTCGGGGAGTAGGCCGAGTCTACGAGCAGTACTTC

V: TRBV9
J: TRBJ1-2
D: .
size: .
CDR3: CASSGGSLNYGYTF
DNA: TGTGCCAGCAGTGGGGGCAGCTTAAACTATGGCTACACCTTC

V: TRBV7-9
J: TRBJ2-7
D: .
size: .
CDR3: CASSTNASNSYEQYF
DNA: TGTGCCAGCAGCACAAACGCTAGTAACTCCTACGAGCAGTACTTC